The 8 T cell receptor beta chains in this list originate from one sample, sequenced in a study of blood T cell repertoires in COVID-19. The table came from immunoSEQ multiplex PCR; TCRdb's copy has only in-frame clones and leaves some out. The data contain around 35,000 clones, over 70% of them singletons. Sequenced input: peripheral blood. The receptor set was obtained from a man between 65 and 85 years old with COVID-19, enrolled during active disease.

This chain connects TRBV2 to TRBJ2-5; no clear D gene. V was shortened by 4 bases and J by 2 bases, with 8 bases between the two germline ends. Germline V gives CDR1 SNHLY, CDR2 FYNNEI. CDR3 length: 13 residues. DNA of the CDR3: TGTGCCAGCAGTGCGGAGAGTCAAGAGACCCAGTACTTC. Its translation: CASSAESQETQYF.

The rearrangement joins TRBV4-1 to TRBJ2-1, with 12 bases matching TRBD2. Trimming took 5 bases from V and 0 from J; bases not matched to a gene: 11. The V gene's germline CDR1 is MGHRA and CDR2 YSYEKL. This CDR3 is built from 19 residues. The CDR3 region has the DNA TGCGCCAGCAGCAGGGTCGGGACTAGCGGGTCTAGCTCCTACAATGAGCAGTTCTTC. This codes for CASSRVGTSGSSSYNEQFF.

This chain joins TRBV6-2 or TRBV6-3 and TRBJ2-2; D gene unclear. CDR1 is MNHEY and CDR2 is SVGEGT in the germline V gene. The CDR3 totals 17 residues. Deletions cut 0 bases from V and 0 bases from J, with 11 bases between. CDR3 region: CASSYSIGQANTGELFF. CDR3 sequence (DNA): TGTGCCAGCAGTTACTCGATCGGCCAGGCGAACACCGGGGAGCTGTTTTTT.

CDR3 sequence reads: CASSESFLAGAETQYF. The CDR3 DNA reads TGTGCCAGCAGTGAATCGTTCCTAGCGGGAGCAGAGACCCAGTACTTC. The rearrangement joins TRBV6-1 to TRBJ2-5; 10 bases line up with TRBD2. V lost 2 bases and J lost 4; bases outside the gene matches: 7. Germline V gene sequence: CDR1 MNHNS, CDR2 SASEGT. CDR3 length: 16 residues.

The CDR3 spells CASSQHRGTEAFF. CDR3 nucleotide sequence: TGTGCCAGCAGCCAACACAGGGGCACTGAAGCTTTCTTT. The rearrangement joins TRBV3-1 (or the pseudogene TRBV3-2) to TRBJ1-1, with 7 nucleotides matching TRBD1. The germline V gene encodes CDR1 LGHDT and CDR2 YNNKEL (reference sequence). V shed 2 bases and J 4 bases; nucleotides not matched to a gene: 1. This CDR3 region has 13 residues.

Here the CDR3 reads CASSPFGGSLLYGYTF. The CDR3 nucleotides read TGTGCCAGCAGCCCCTTCGGGGGGTCCCTACTCTATGGCTACACCTTC. This sequence joins TRBV6-2 or TRBV6-3 and TRBJ1-2, with D perhaps TRBD1 (5 bases). This CDR3 has 16 amino acids. V shed 6 bases and J shed 4 bases, with 21 bases lying between them. CDR1 MNHEY and CDR2 SVGEGT come from the germline V gene.

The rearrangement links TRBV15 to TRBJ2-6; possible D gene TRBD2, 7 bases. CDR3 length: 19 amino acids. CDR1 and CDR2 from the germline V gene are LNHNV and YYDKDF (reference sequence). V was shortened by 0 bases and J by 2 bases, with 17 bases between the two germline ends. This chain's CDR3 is CATSRDTGAGVPGANVLTF. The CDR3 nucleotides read TGTGCCACCAGCAGAGATACGGGGGCGGGAGTCCCTGGGGCCAACGTCCTGACTTTC.

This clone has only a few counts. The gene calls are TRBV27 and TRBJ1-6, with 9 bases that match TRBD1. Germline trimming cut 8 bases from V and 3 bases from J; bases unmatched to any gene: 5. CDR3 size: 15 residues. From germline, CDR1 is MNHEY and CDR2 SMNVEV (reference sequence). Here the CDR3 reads CASSRQGVYNSPLHF. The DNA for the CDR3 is TGTGCCAGCTCCCGACAGGGGGTCTATAATTCACCCCTCCACTTT.